This TCR beta chain was sequenced in a study of T cell repertoires in cytomegalovirus infection. Findings and limits, study-wide: The study found HLA-C-restricted CMV-specific TCR beta clonotypes dominating the ex vivo response.

This clonotype was recorded many times. No antigen is known for it. In TCRdb, the reads were re-called with MiXCR into one record per CDR3 protein. Among roughly 200,000 distinct CDR3 sequences listed, approximately 18% were seen once. The CDR3 sequence is 15 residues long. Losses at the gene ends were 4 bases for V and 5 bases for J; bases not matched to a gene: 4. The germline V gene has CDR1 SNHLY and CDR2 FYNNEI. Sequencing input: CD8+ T cells from PBMCs. This TCR was recovered from a human donor in good health (CMV status not recorded). Some clones in this sample may be carry-over from other donors' samples. The chain recombines TRBV2 with TRBJ1-6, with 8 bases lining up with TRBD1. In DNA, the CDR3 is TGTGCCAGCAGTGGGGACAGGACAAATAATTCACCCCTCCACTTT. Protein: CASSGDRTNNSPLHF.